The 21 T cell receptor beta chains listed next were all sequenced from one sample in a study of cytomegalovirus exposure and HLA in healthy donors. PCR employed 60 Vbeta and 13 Jbeta primers. The assay was immunoSEQ multiplex PCR, and TCRdb's table has in-frame clones only and misses some. The repertoire has roughly 120,000 clones, 76% of them found once; the top ten carry about 2%. Sequencing used PBMCs. These receptors came from a man between 50 and 59 years old in good health and CMV-seronegative.

The J gene is TRBJ1-3, the V gene TRBV5-1; D possibly corresponds to TRBD1 (5 bases). CDR1 is SGHRS, CDR2 YFSETQ, per germline. The CDR3 length is 14 residues. Trimming removed 6 bases at V and 2 bases at J, with 12 bases between. CDR3 bases: TGCGCCAGCACCCTGGGGGGGGCTGGAAACACCATATATTTT. It specifies CASTLGGAGNTIYF. Complete variable domain (other parts from reference TRBV5-1 and TRBJ1-3): KAGVTQTPRYLIKTRGQQVTLSCSPISGHRSVSWYQQTPGQGLQFLFEYFSETQRNKGNFPGRFSGRQFSNSRSEMNVSTLELGDSALYLCASTLGGAGNTIYFGEGSWLTVV.

This clone was found a few times. The chain recombines TRBV14 with TRBJ2-1; 8 bases line up with TRBD2. The CDR3 extends over 16 amino acids. Germline V lookup: CDR1 SGHDN, CDR2 FVKESK. The V gene end was trimmed by 2 bases and the J gene end by 7 bases; junction bases not matched to a gene: 10. CDR3 sequence (DNA): TGTGCCAGCAGCCAATTGTCGGGGGGGGTGAAGAATGAGCAGTTCTTC. The encoded protein is CASSQLSGGVKNEQFF.

The genes are TRBV5-4 and TRBJ2-4; no clear D. The ends were cut back, 7 bases at V and 1 base at J, with 18 bases in the middle. This CDR3 comprises 16 residues. The germline CDR1 and CDR2 sequences are SGHNT and YYREEE (reference sequence). CDR3 amino acids: CASFKEGDQAKNIQYF. The CDR3 region has the DNA TGTGCCAGCTTCAAAGAAGGAGACCAGGCCAAAAACATTCAGTACTTC.

A single count supports this clone. The gene calls are TRBV4-3 and TRBJ2-7; 11 bases agree with TRBD2. Germline CDR1 reads LGHNA; CDR2 reads YSLEER. V shed 0 bases and J 0 bases; nucleotides not matched to a gene: 10. The CDR3 is 19 residues long. The CDR3 here is CASSQEETSGASGSYEQYF. DNA for the CDR3: TGCGCCAGCAGCCAAGAGGAGACTAGCGGGGCCAGTGGCTCCTACGAGCAGTACTTC.

CDR3 residues: CASSLSGQMVLYF. As DNA, the CDR3 is TGTGCCAGCAGCTTAAGCGGGCAAATGGTTCTGTACTTC. The chain carries TRBV5-4 and TRBJ2-7, with D tentatively TRBD2 (6 bases). The V and J ends lost 2 bases and 12 bases respectively, with 18 bases between them. The CDR3 contains 13 residues. Germline loops: CDR1 SGHNT, CDR2 YYREEE (reference sequence). Combining the CDR3 with reference TRBV5-4 and TRBJ2-7 gives the whole variable domain ETGVTQSPTHLIKTRGQQVTLRCSSQSGHNTVSWYQQALGQGPQFIFQYYREEENGRGNFPPRFSGLQFPNYSSELNVNALELDDSALYLCASSLSGQMVLYFGPGTRLTVT.

V usage is TRBV5-8 and J usage is TRBJ1-1; 9 nucleotides match TRBD1. Trimming removed 2 bases from V and 11 bases from J; junction bases left unmatched: 10. CDR1 is SGHTS and CDR2 is YDEGEE in the germline V gene. This CDR3 has 14 residues. The CDR3 spells CASSFSWVDRGAFF. In nucleotides, the CDR3 is TGTGCCAGCAGCTTTTCCTGGGTCGACAGGGGGGCTTTCTTT. The full variable domain, with the rest looked up from reference TRBV5-8 and TRBJ1-1, is EAGVTQSPTHLIKTRGQQATLRCSPISGHTSVYWYQQALGLGLQFLLWYDEGEERNRGNFPPRFSGRQFPNYSSELNVNALELEDSALYLCASSFSWVDRGAFFGQGTRLTVV.

The V call is TRBV10-3, the J call TRBJ1-2; 11 nucleotides line up with TRBD1. Per germline, CDR1 ENHRY and CDR2 SYGVKD. The CDR3 runs to 13 residues. V lost 10 bases and J lost 12; bases outside the gene matches: 13. CDR3 residues: CATEPGTGGLNTF. The CDR3 DNA reads as TGTGCCACCGAACCCGGGACAGGGGGTCTTAACACCTTC.

The chain is built from TRBV4-1 and TRBJ2-1, with 10 bases matching TRBD2. Germline loops: CDR1 MGHRA, CDR2 YSYEKL. There are 15 residues in the CDR3. V shed 5 bases, J shed 7 bases, and the junction held 8 bases outside the gene matches. The CDR3 loop is CASSLSGLALNEQFF. The CDR3 region has the DNA TGCGCCAGCAGCTTATCGGGACTAGCGCTTAATGAGCAGTTCTTC.

The DNA for the CDR3 is TGTGCCAGCAGCGTAGACTATCTAGATAAGGCCGGGGAGCTGTTTTTT. Residues: CASSVDYLDKAGELFF. The rearrangement uses TRBV9 and TRBJ2-2; D is ambiguous. The V and J ends lost 0 bases and 6 bases respectively, with 15 bases between them. This CDR3 is built from 16 residues. CDR1 and CDR2 (germline): SGDLS, YYNGEE.

This rearrangement joins TRBV6-6 to TRBJ1-6, with TRBD1 matching 10 bases. Germline V CDR1 and CDR2: MNHNY, SVGAGI (reference sequence). CDR3 length: 16 amino acids. V lost 6 bases to trimming and J lost 5 bases; unmatched junction nucleotides: 7. CDR3 residues: CASSPTGQGNNSPLHF. The DNA for the CDR3 is TGTGCCAGCAGCCCCACGGGACAGGGGAATAATTCACCCCTCCACTTT.

This clone was counted a few times. The rearrangement joins TRBV5-1 to TRBJ2-2; 7 bases are a match to TRBD1. The CDR3 contains 14 residues. Germline CDR1 is SGHRS and CDR2 is YFSETQ. The V gene end was trimmed by 0 bases and the J gene end by 8 bases; junction bases not matched to a gene: 4. The CDR3 region has the DNA TGCGCCAGCAGCTTGGAGGGGGCTGGTGGGGAGCTGTTTTTT. This codes for CASSLEGAGGELFF.

This chain links TRBV5-6 with TRBJ2-7; TRBD1 agrees at 7 bases. CDR1 is SGHDT and CDR2 is YYEEEE in the germline V gene. The CDR3 totals 16 residues. V shed 3 bases and J 3 bases; nucleotides not matched to a gene: 12. In nucleotides, the CDR3 is TGTGCCAGCAGCTACCCCGACAGGGTGGTCTTCTACGAGCAGTACGTC. As protein: CASSYPDRVVFYEQYV.

The chain is built from TRBV19 and TRBJ1-2, with 7 bases matching TRBD1. The length of the CDR3 is 15 residues. Germline assignment: CDR1 LNHDA and CDR2 SQIVND (reference sequence). V was pared by 4 bases and J by 3 bases, with 8 bases of the junction left unmatched. This CDR3 reads CASSTRDRSYYGYTF. For the CDR3, the DNA is TGTGCCAGTAGTACCCGGGACAGATCCTACTATGGCTACACCTTC.

The chain carries TRBV11-3 and TRBJ1-6; 7 bases are shared with TRBD1. Germline-derived CDR1 and CDR2 are SGHNT and YENEEA. Losses at the gene ends were 6 bases for V and 7 bases for J; bases not matched to a gene: 6. The CDR3 sequence is 14 residues long. The CDR3 sequence: CASSRQGHNSPLHF. The CDR3 region has the DNA TGTGCCAGCAGTCGACAGGGCCACAATTCACCCCTCCACTTT.

The chain uses TRBV2 and TRBJ1-2; 7 bases fit TRBD1. Germline V CDR1 and CDR2: SNHLY, FYNNEI. This CDR3 spans 16 amino acids. The V segment lost 0 bases and the J segment 8 bases; nucleotides outside the gene matches: 12. This CDR3 is CASSEAHGEGAEGYTF. CDR3 in DNA: TGTGCCAGCAGTGAAGCGCATGGCGAGGGGGCAGAAGGCTACACCTTC.

This clone has a handful of counts. The gene calls are TRBV2 and TRBJ2-7; D is unresolved. This CDR3 contains 14 residues. Germline V gene lookup returns CDR1 SNHLY and CDR2 FYNNEI. V was trimmed by 2 bases and J by 6 bases, leaving 14 bases between them. CDR3 DNA sequence: TGTGCCAGCAGTGAAACCCCAGTCCCCCTCGAGCAGTACTTC. Amino acid sequence: CASSETPVPLEQYF.

V is TRBV20-1 and J is TRBJ1-4; D remains ambiguous. In germline, CDR1 is DFQATT, CDR2 SNEGSKA (reference sequence). The CDR3 totals 11 residues. The V and J ends lost 5 bases and 4 bases respectively, with 5 bases between them. CDR3 in amino acids: CSAEGNEKLFF. The CDR3 DNA follows: TGCAGTGCTGAGGGTAATGAAAAACTGTTTTTT.

This clone was found once. The J gene is TRBJ2-6, the V gene TRBV10-3; possible D gene TRBD2, 6 bases. V gave up 4 bases and J gave up 13 bases, with 8 bases separating them. CDR3 length: 11 amino acids. CDR1 ENHRY and CDR2 SYGVKD come from the germline V gene. The CDR3 DNA follows: TGTGCCATCAGTGGCGGAGGGGTCCTGACTTTC. This codes for CAISGGGVLTF.

This sequence joins TRBV5-4 and TRBJ2-7; 10 bases align to TRBD1. V lost 4 bases and J lost 1; bases outside the gene matches: 5. Germline CDR1 and CDR2: SGHNT and YYREEE (reference sequence). The CDR3 length is 15 residues. The CDR3 coding sequence is TGTGCCAGCAGCCCCCCGGGACAGGGGTCCTACGAGCAGTACTTC. As protein: CASSPPGQGSYEQYF. The full variable domain, rest sourced from reference TRBV5-4 and TRBJ2-7, is ETGVTQSPTHLIKTRGQQVTLRCSSQSGHNTVSWYQQALGQGPQFIFQYYREEENGRGNFPPRFSGLQFPNYSSELNVNALELDDSALYLCASSPPGQGSYEQYFGPGTRLTVT.

The rearrangement links TRBV6-4 to TRBJ2-1; 9 bases match TRBD1. CDR3 length: 16 residues. Trimming removed 0 bases from V and 4 bases from J; junction bases left unmatched: 4. CDR1 and CDR2 from the germline V gene are MRHNA and SNTAGT. The CDR3: CASSDSFGTGYNEQFF. The CDR3, as DNA: TGTGCCAGCAGTGACTCTTTCGGGACAGGGTACAATGAGCAGTTCTTC.

The rearrangement joins TRBV5-1 to TRBJ1-1; 7 bases fit TRBD1. Germline CDR1 SGHRS, CDR2 YFSETQ. Trimming took 3 bases from V and 11 from J; bases not matched to a gene: 16. This CDR3 is 15 amino acids long. The CDR3 sequence: CASSWGAGTEKIAFF. CDR3 coding DNA: TGCGCCAGCAGCTGGGGGGCCGGGACAGAGAAGATTGCTTTCTTT.